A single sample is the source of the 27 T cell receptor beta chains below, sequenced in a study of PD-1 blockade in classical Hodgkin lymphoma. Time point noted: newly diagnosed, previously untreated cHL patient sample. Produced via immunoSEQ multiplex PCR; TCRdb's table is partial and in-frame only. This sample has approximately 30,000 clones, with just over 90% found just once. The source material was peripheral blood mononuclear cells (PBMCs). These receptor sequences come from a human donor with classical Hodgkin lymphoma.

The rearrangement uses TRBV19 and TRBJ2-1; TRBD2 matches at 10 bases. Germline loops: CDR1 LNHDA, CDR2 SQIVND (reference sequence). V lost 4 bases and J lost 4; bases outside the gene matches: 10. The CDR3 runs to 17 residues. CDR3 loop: CASSRTSGDPFYNEQFF. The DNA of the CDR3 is TGTGCCAGTAGTAGGACTAGCGGCGACCCATTTTACAATGAGCAGTTCTTC.

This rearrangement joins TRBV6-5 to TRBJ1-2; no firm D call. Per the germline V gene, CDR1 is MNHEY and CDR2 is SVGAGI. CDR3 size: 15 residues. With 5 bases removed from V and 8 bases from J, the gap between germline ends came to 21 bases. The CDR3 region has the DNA TGTGCCAGCAGTCAATGGGCTTCTTCCAACGGCGGCTACACCTTC. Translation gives CASSQWASSNGGYTF.

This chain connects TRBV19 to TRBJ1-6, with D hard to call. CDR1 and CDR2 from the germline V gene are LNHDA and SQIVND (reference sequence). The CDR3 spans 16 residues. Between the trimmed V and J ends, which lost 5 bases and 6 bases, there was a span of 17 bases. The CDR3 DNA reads TGTGCCAGTAGTTCCCCGGACGGAACTTTTAATTCACCCCTCCACTTT. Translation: CASSSPDGTFNSPLHF. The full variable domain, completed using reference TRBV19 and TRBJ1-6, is DGGITQSPKYLFRKEGQNVTLSCEQNLNHDAMYWYRQDPGQGLRLIYYSQIVNDFQKGDIAEGYSVSREKKESFPLTVTSAQKNPTAFYLCASSSPDGTFNSPLHFGNGTRLTVT.

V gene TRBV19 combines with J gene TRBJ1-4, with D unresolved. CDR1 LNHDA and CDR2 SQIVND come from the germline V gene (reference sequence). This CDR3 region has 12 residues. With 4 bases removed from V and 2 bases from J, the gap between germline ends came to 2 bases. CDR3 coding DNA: TGTGCCAGTAGTACGACTAATGAAAAACTGTTTTTT. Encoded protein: CASSTTNEKLFF. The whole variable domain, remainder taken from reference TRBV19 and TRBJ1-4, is DGGITQSPKYLFRKEGQNVTLSCEQNLNHDAMYWYRQDPGQGLRLIYYSQIVNDFQKGDIAEGYSVSREKKESFPLTVTSAQKNPTAFYLCASSTTNEKLFFGSGTQLSVL.

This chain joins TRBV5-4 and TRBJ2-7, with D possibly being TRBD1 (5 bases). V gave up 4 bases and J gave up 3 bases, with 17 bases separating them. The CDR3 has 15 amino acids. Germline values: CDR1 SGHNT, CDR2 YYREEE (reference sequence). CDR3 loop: CASSPPSSGFYEQYF. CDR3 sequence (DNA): TGTGCCAGCAGCCCCCCTTCCTCAGGGTTCTACGAGCAGTACTTC.

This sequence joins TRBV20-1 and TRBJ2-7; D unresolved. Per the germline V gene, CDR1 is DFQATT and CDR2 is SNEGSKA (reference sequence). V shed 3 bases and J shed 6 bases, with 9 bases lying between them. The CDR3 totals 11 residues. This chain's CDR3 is CSASWQFEQYF. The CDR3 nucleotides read TGCAGTGCTAGTTGGCAGTTCGAGCAGTACTTC.

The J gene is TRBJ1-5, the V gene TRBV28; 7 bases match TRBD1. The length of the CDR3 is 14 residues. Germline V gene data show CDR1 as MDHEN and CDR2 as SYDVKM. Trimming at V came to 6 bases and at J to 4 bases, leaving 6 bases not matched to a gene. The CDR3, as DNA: TGTGCCAGCAGACCGGGACAGTTTAATCAGCCCCAGCATTTT. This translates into CASRPGQFNQPQHF.

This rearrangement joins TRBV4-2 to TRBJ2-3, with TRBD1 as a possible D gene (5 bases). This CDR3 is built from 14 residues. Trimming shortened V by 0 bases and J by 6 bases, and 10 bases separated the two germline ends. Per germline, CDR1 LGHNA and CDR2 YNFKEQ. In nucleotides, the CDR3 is TGTGCCAGCAGCCAAGAGTACAGGATCGATACGCAGTATTTT. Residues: CASSQEYRIDTQYF.

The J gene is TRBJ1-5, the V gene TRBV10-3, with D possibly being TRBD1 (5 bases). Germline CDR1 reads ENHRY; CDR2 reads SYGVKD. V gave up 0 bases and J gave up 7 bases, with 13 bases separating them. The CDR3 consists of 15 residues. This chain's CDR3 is CAISESFREGQPQHF. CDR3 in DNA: TGTGCCATCAGTGAGTCGTTCAGGGAGGGACAGCCCCAGCATTTT.

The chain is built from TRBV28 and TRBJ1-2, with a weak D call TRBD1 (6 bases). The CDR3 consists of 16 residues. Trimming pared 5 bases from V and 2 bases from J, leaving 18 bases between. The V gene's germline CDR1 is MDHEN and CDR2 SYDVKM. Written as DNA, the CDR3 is TGTGCCAGCAGTATTATGGGGGGCAGGGACAACTATGGCTACACCTTC. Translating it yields CASSIMGGRDNYGYTF.

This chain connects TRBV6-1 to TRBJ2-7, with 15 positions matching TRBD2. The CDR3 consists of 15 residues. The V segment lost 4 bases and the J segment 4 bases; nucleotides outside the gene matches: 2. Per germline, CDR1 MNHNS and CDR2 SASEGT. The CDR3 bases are TGTGCCAGCAGTGGAGGACTAGCGGGAGGGTACGAGCAGTACTTC. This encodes CASSGGLAGGYEQYF.

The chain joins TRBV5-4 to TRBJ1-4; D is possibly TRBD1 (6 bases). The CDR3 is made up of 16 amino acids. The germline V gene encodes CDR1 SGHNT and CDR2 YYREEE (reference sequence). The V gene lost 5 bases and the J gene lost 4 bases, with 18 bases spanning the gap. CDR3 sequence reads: CASSRQGSGSNEKLFF. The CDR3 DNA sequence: TGTGCCAGCAGTCGTCAGGGGAGCGGTAGTAATGAAAAACTGTTTTTT.

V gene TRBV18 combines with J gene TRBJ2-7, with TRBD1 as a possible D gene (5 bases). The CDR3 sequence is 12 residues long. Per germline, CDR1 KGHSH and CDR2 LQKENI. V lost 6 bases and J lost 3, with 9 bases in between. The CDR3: CASSPTGYEQYF. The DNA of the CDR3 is TGTGCCAGCTCCCCTACAGGCTACGAGCAGTACTTC.

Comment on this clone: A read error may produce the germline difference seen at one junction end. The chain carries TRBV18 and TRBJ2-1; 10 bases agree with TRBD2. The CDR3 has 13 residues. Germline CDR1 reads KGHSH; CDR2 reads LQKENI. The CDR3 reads CASSPAGLAAEVF. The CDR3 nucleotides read TGTGCCAGCTCACCAGCAGGACTAGCGGCAGAAGTCTTC.

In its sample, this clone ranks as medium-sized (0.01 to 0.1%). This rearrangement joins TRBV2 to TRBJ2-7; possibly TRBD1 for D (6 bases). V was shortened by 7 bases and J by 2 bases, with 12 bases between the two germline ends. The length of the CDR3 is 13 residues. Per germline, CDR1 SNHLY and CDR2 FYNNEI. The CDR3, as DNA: TGTGCCAGCACTGGACAGTCGACCTACGAGCAGTACTTC. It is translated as CASTGQSTYEQYF.

CDR3 region: CASSLELAGTDTQYF. The CDR3 bases are TGCGCCAGCAGCTTGGAACTAGCGGGCACAGATACGCAGTATTTT. V and J are TRBV5-1 and TRBJ2-3; 8 nucleotides agree with TRBD2. V lost 0 bases to trimming and J lost 1 base; unmatched junction nucleotides: 1. This CDR3 region has 15 residues. Looked up from germline, CDR1 is SGHRS and CDR2 is YFSETQ. The entire variable domain, with the rest obtained from reference TRBV5-1 and TRBJ2-3, is as follows: KAGVTQTPRYLIKTRGQQVTLSCSPISGHRSVSWYQQTPGQGLQFLFEYFSETQRNKGNFPGRFSGRQFSNSRSEMNVSTLELGDSALYLCASSLELAGTDTQYFGPGTRLTVL.

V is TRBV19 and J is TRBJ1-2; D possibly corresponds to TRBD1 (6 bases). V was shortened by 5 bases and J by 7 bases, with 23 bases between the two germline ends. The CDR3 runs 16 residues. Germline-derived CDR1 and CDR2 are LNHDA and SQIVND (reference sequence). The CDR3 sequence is CASSVRDTTRVRGYTF. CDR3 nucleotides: TGTGCCAGTAGTGTGCGGGACACTACGAGAGTTCGTGGCTACACCTTC.

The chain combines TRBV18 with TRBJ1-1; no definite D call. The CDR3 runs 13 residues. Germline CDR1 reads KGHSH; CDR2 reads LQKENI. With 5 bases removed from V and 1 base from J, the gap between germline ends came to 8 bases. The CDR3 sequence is CASSSTGNTEAFF. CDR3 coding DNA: TGTGCCAGCTCATCGACCGGGAACACTGAAGCTTTCTTT.

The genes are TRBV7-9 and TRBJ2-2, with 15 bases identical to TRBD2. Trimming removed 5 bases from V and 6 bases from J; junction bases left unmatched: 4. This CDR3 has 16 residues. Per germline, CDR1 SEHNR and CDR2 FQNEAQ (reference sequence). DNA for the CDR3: TGTGCCAGCAGCCAGGGACTAGCGGGAGGAGCCGGGGAGCTGTTTTTT. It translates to CASSQGLAGGAGELFF.

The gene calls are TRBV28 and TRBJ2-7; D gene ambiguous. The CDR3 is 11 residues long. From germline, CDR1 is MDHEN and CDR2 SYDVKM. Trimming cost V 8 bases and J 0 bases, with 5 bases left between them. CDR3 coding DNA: TGTGCCAGCGAGAGCTCCTACGAGCAGTACTTC. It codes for CASESSYEQYF.

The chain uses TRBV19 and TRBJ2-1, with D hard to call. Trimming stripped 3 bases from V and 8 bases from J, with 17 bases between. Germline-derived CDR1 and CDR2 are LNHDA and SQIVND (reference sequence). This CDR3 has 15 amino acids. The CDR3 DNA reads TGTGCCAGTAGTATGTGGGGTGTAAATGTCGATGAGCAGTTCTTC. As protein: CASSMWGVNVDEQFF.

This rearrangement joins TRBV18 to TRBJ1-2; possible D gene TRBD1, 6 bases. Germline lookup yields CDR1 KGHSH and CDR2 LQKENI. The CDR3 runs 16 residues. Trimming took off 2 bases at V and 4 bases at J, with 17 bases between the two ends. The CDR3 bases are TGTGCCAGCTCACCAGTCGGGCAGGGACATCCCTATGGCTACACCTTC. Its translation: CASSPVGQGHPYGYTF.

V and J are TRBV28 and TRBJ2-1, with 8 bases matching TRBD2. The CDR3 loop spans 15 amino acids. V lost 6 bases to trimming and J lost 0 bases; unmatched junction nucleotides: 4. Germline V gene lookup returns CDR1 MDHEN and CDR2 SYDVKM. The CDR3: CASRSGGGSYNEQFF. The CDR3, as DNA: TGTGCCAGCAGAAGCGGGGGCGGCTCCTACAATGAGCAGTTCTTC. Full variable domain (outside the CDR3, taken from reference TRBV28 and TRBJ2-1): DVKVTQSSRYLVKRTGEKVFLECVQDMDHENMFWYRQDPGLGLRLIYFSYDVKMKEKGDIPEGYSVSREKKERFSLILESASTNQTSMYLCASRSGGGSYNEQFFGPGTRLTVL.

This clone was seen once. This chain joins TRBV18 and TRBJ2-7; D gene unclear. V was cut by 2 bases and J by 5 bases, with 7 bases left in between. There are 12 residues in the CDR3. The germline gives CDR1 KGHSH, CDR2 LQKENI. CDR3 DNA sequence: TGTGCCAGCTCACCAGCGCGTCACGAGCAGTACTTC. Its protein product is CASSPARHEQYF.

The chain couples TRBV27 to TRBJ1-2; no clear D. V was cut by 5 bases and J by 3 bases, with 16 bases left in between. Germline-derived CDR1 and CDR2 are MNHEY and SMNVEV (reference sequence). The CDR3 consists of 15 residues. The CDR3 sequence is CASSLQSDGYYGYTF. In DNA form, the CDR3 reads TGTGCCAGCAGTCTCCAATCCGACGGGTACTATGGCTACACCTTC.

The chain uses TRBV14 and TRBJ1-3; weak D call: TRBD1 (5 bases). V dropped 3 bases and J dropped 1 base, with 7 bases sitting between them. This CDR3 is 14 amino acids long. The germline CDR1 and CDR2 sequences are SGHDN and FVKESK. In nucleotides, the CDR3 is TGTGCCAGCAGCCAGAGGGGTTCTGGAAACACCATATATTTT. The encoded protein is CASSQRGSGNTIYF.

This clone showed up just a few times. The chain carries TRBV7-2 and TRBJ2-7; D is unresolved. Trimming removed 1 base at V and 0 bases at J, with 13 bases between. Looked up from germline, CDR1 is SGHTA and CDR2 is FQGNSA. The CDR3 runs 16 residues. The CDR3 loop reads CASSLGSGFYSYEQYF. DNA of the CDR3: TGTGCCAGCAGCTTAGGGTCCGGGTTTTACTCCTACGAGCAGTACTTC.